These 22 T cell receptor beta chains were all obtained from the same sample, sequenced in a study of vaccination effects on CD4 cells after COVID-19. The antigens for these receptors are not known. A 10-day culture period preceded the isolation of CD4+ T cells. Produced via immunoSEQ multiplex PCR; TCRdb's table is partial and in-frame only. The sample carries more than 30,000 clones, 82% recorded once. The material sequenced was CD4+ T cells from PBMCs cultured without peptide, taken before COVID-19 vaccination. The source is a human donor who received a COVID-19 vaccine.

This clone was picked up one time. V is TRBV3-1 (or the pseudogene TRBV3-2) and J is TRBJ1-1; D not certain. Germline V gene sequence: CDR1 LGHDT, CDR2 YNNKEL (reference sequence). The CDR3 covers 12 residues. V lost 4 bases to trimming and J lost 11 bases, with 14 bases between them. This chain's CDR3 is CASSPGPQVAFF. The CDR3 nucleotides are TGTGCCAGCAGCCCCGGCCCCCAGGTGGCTTTCTTT.

J is TRBJ1-2 and V is TRBV28, with a possible D match to TRBD1 (5 bases). Per the germline V gene, CDR1 is MDHEN and CDR2 is SYDVKM. V was trimmed by 3 bases and J by 8 bases, leaving 10 bases between them. The length of the CDR3 is 12 residues. CDR3 nucleotide sequence: TGTGCCAGCAGTTTGGGGCAGGGCGGCTACACCTTC. Protein product: CASSLGQGGYTF.

The chain employs TRBV5-6 and TRBJ2-3; no reliable D call. The CDR3 contains 13 residues. Germline V lookup: CDR1 SGHDT, CDR2 YYEEEE. V was cut by 5 bases and J by 6 bases, with 13 bases left in between. In nucleotides, the CDR3 is TGTGCCAGCAGTGAACAAAGGTTGGATACGCAGTATTTT. Translated, it gives CASSEQRLDTQYF. The variable domain in full, completed from reference TRBV5-6 and TRBJ2-3, reads DAGVTQSPTHLIKTRGQQVTLRCSPKSGHDTVSWYQQALGQGPQFIFQYYEEEERQRGNFPDRFSGHQFPNYSSELNVNALLLGDSALYLCASSEQRLDTQYFGPGTRLTVL.

This clone was observed a few times. The V and J genes are TRBV2 and TRBJ2-1; 9 positions match TRBD2. Germline V gene sequence: CDR1 SNHLY, CDR2 FYNNEI. CDR3 size: 15 residues. The junction had 6 bases not matched to a gene; V was cut back by 2 bases and J by 7 bases. CDR3: CASSERASGANEQFF. CDR3 DNA: TGTGCCAGCAGTGAAAGGGCTAGCGGGGCAAATGAGCAGTTCTTC.

This rearrangement joins TRBV6-5 to TRBJ2-7; 10 bases line up with TRBD2. The CDR3 length is 15 residues. The V and J ends lost 5 bases and 0 bases, in that order; junction bases with no gene match: 4. In germline, CDR1 is MNHEY, CDR2 SVGAGI. Here the CDR3 reads CASSMLAGGSYEQYV. DNA for the CDR3: TGTGCCAGCAGTATGTTAGCGGGGGGCTCCTACGAGCAGTACGTC.

The V gene is TRBV3-1 (or the pseudogene TRBV3-2), the J gene TRBJ2-5, with 7 bases matching TRBD1. This CDR3 comprises 16 residues. Looked up from germline, CDR1 is LGHDT and CDR2 is YNNKEL (reference sequence). The junction had 10 bases not matched to a gene; V was cut back by 4 bases and J by 2 bases. The CDR3 loop reads CASSPFGTDIQETQYF. The CDR3, as DNA: TGTGCCAGCAGCCCCTTCGGGACAGATATACAAGAGACCCAGTACTTC.

This chain connects TRBV6-4 to TRBJ2-7, with D perhaps being TRBD1 or TRBD2 (5 bases each). The germline V gene has CDR1 MRHNA and CDR2 SNTAGT. Trimming took off 0 bases at V and 5 bases at J, with 5 bases between the two ends. The CDR3 sequence is 12 residues long. This CDR3 reads CASSDSGDEQYV. In nucleotides, the CDR3 is TGTGCCAGCAGTGACTCGGGGGACGAGCAGTACGTC.

This clone showed up just once. The V call is TRBV2, the J call TRBJ1-4; 9 bases align to TRBD1. CDR3 length equals 18 residues. J lost 3 bases, V lost 2 bases, and 10 bases had no gene match. From germline, CDR1 is SNHLY and CDR2 FYNNEI. The CDR3 sequence is CASSENRDRDHSNEKLFF. The CDR3 nucleotides are TGTGCCAGCAGTGAAAACCGGGACAGGGATCATTCTAATGAAAAACTGTTTTTT.

The V call is TRBV18, the J call TRBJ1-2; 7 bases match TRBD1. The trim removed 5 bases at V and 3 bases at J, leaving 6 bases unmatched. Germline loops: CDR1 KGHSH, CDR2 LQKENI. CDR3 length equals 14 residues. The CDR3 sequence: CASSYRDRDYGYTF. CDR3 sequence (DNA): TGTGCCAGCTCATACCGAGACAGGGACTATGGCTACACCTTC.

This clone was picked up a small number of times. J is TRBJ2-5 and V is TRBV28, with 7 bases aligning to TRBD2. Germline lookup yields CDR1 MDHEN and CDR2 SYDVKM. The CDR3 totals 14 residues. Germline trimming cut 6 bases from V and 0 bases from J; bases unmatched to any gene: 4. The CDR3 reads CASSPRGDQETQYF. In nucleotides, the CDR3 is TGTGCCAGCAGCCCCCGGGGGGACCAAGAGACCCAGTACTTC.

The rearrangement links TRBV2 to TRBJ1-2; 9 nucleotides agree with TRBD1. After removal of 6 bases from V and 4 bases from J, the junction contained 18 bases not matched to a gene. Per germline, CDR1 SNHLY and CDR2 FYNNEI. The CDR3 has 18 amino acids. CDR3 in amino acids: CASRPPGQGRPEGYGYTF. The CDR3 DNA reads as TGTGCCAGCAGGCCTCCGGGACAGGGCCGTCCGGAGGGCTATGGCTACACCTTC.

This chain links TRBV19 with TRBJ1-2, with 8 bases aligning to TRBD1. V shed 5 bases and J 7 bases; nucleotides not matched to a gene: 6. The germline CDR1 and CDR2 sequences are LNHDA and SQIVND (reference sequence). CDR3 length: 13 residues. The CDR3 reads CASSARQGPGYTF. The CDR3 coding sequence is TGTGCCAGTAGTGCCCGACAGGGGCCTGGCTACACCTTC. Looking up the rest from reference TRBV19 and TRBJ1-2 gives the full variable domain: DGGITQSPKYLFRKEGQNVTLSCEQNLNHDAMYWYRQDPGQGLRLIYYSQIVNDFQKGDIAEGYSVSREKKESFPLTVTSAQKNPTAFYLCASSARQGPGYTFGSGTRLTVV.

The chain recombines TRBV7-2 with TRBJ2-2; 9 positions match TRBD1. This CDR3 is 15 amino acids long. After removal of 0 bases from V and 4 bases from J, the junction contained 0 bases not matched to a gene. Looked up from germline, CDR1 is SGHTA and CDR2 is FQGNSA. The CDR3 protein is CASSLATGGTGELFF. CDR3 nucleotides: TGTGCCAGCAGCTTAGCGACAGGGGGCACCGGGGAGCTGTTTTTT.

This chain uses TRBV18 with TRBJ2-5; the D gene is possibly TRBD2 (5 bases). This CDR3 region has 14 residues. V shed 2 bases and J shed 1 base, with 8 bases lying between them. Germline-derived CDR1 and CDR2 are KGHSH and LQKENI. CDR3 in amino acids: CASSPSGLQETQYF. Written as DNA, the CDR3 is TGTGCCAGCTCACCAAGCGGTCTCCAAGAGACCCAGTACTTC.

This clone was counted a few times. This chain connects TRBV7-3 to TRBJ1-1, with no clear D. V was clipped by 5 bases and J by 1 base, with 8 bases between them. The CDR3 has 13 amino acids. The germline V gene encodes CDR1 SGHTA and CDR2 FQGTGA. The CDR3 DNA reads TGTGCCAGCAGCACCTCGAAGAACACTGAAGCTTTCTTT. It encodes CASSTSKNTEAFF.

The chain employs TRBV6-5 and TRBJ1-1; no definite D call. This CDR3 region has 13 residues. Between the trimmed V and J ends, which lost 2 bases and 1 base, there was a span of 5 bases. Looked up from germline, CDR1 is MNHEY and CDR2 is SVGAGI. The chain's CDR3 is CASSYRSNTEAFF. CDR3 bases: TGTGCCAGCAGTTACAGGTCGAACACTGAAGCTTTCTTT.

This chain joins TRBV6-2 or TRBV6-3 and TRBJ2-1; D could derive from TRBD1 or TRBD2 (5 bases each). CDR1 is MNHEY and CDR2 is SVGEGT in the germline V gene. This CDR3 comprises 15 residues. The V and J ends lost 6 bases and 3 bases respectively, with 15 bases between them. The CDR3 bases are TGTGCCAGCAGCTTGGGGCAGGGAGACTACAATGAGCAGTTCTTC. Protein sequence: CASSLGQGDYNEQFF.

This clone was found once. The rearrangement links TRBV28 to TRBJ2-5, with TRBD1 matching 10 bases. The CDR3 consists of 21 residues. V lost 6 bases to trimming and J lost 1 base; unmatched junction nucleotides: 23. Germline V gene data show CDR1 as MDHEN and CDR2 as SYDVKM. The DNA for the CDR3 is TGTGCCAGCAGGCCCACGCCTCCGGGACAGGGGCTAACTTTTGTCCAAGAGACCCAGTACTTC. This gives the protein CASRPTPPGQGLTFVQETQYF.

This clone was counted only a few times. The chain recombines TRBV6-1 with TRBJ1-2; TRBD1 is a possible D gene (6 bases). Between the trimmed V and J ends, which lost 3 bases and 8 bases, there was a span of 10 bases. Germline CDR1 and CDR2: MNHNS and SASEGT. The CDR3 is made up of 12 amino acids. CDR3 bases: TGTGCCAGCAGTGACAGGGGCGAAGGCTACACCTTC. Its protein product is CASSDRGEGYTF.

V usage is TRBV12-3 or TRBV12-4 and J usage is TRBJ1-5, with D possibly being TRBD1 (5 bases). This CDR3 has 13 amino acids. Between the trimmed V and J ends, which lost 3 bases and 6 bases, there was a span of 9 bases. CDR3 in DNA: TGTGCCAGCAGTTTCGGGGGAGGTCAGCCCCAGCATTTT. Amino acid sequence: CASSFGGGQPQHF.

The genes are TRBV13 and TRBJ2-6; D ambiguous. Germline V gene lookup returns CDR1 PRHDT and CDR2 FYEKMQ (reference sequence). Trimming took off 0 bases at V and 2 bases at J, with 8 bases between the two ends. This CDR3 region has 16 residues. The CDR3 coding sequence is TGTGCCAGCAGCTTAGGCGGCCGAGCTGGGGCCAACGTCCTGACTTTC. It yields the protein CASSLGGRAGANVLTF.

V is TRBV6-5 and J is TRBJ2-5; 11 nucleotides agree with TRBD2. J gave up 5 bases and V 11 bases, and 10 bases lay outside the gene matches. The CDR3 has 14 amino acids. Germline V lookup: CDR1 MNHEY, CDR2 SVGAGI. The CDR3 region has the DNA TGTGCCGTTAGCGGGGGGGCCGTGAGGGAGACCCAGTACTTC. This sequence encodes CAVSGGAVRETQYF.